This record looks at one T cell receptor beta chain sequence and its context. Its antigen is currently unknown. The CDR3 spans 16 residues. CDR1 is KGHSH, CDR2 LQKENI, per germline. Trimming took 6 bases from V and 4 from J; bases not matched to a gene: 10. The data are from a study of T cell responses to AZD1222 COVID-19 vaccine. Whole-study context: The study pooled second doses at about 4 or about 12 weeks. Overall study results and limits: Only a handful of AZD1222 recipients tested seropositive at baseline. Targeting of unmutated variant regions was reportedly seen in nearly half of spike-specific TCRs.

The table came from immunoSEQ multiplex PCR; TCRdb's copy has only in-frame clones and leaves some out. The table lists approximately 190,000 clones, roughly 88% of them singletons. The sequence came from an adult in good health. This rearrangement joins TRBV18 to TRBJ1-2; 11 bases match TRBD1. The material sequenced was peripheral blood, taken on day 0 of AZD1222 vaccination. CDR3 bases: TGTGCCAGCTCCCCCTCCTCCGGACAGGGGGCCTATGGCTACACCTTC. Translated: CASSPSSGQGAYGYTF.